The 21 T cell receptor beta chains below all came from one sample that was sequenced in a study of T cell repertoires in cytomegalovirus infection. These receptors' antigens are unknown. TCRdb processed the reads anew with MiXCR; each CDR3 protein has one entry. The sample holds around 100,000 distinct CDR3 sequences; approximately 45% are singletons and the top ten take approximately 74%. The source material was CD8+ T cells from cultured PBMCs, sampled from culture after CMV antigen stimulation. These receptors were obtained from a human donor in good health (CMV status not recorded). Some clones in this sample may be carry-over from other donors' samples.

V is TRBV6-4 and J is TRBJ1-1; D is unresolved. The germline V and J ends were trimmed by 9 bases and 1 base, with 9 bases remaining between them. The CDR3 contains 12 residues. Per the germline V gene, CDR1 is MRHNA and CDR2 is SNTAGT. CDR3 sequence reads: CARGSRNTEAFF. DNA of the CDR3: TGTGCCAGGGGTTCGCGGAACACTGAAGCTTTCTTT.

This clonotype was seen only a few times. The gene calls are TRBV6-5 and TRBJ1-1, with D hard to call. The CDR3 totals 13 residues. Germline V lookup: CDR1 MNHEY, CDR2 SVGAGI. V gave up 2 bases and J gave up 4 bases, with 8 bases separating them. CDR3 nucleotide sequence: TGTGCCAGCAGTTACGCCGGGGTCACTGAAGCTTTCTTT. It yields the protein CASSYAGVTEAFF.

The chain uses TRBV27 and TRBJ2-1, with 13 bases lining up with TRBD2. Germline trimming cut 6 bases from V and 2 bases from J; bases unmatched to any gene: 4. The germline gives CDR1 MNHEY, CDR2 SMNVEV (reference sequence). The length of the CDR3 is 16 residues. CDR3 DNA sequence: TGTGCCAGCAGCCGGGGGACTAGCGGGACCTACAATGAGCAGTTCTTC. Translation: CASSRGTSGTYNEQFF.

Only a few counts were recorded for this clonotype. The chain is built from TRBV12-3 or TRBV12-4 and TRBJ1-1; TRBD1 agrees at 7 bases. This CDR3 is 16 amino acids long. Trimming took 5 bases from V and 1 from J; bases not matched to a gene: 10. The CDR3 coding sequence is TGTGCCAGCAGTCTCCGGACAGGCCTGGGGAACACTGAAGCTTTCTTT. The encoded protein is CASSLRTGLGNTEAFF.

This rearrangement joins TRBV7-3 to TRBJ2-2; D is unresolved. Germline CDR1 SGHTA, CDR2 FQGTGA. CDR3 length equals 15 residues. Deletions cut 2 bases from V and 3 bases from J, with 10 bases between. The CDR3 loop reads CASSLSHLYTGELFF. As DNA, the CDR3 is TGTGCCAGCAGCTTATCACACTTGTACACCGGGGAGCTGTTTTTT. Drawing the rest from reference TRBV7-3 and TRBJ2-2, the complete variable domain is GAGVSQTPSNKVTEKGKYVELRCDPISGHTALYWYRQSLGQGPEFLIYFQGTGAADDSGLPNDRFFAVRPEGSVSTLKIQRTERGDSAVYLCASSLSHLYTGELFFGEGSRLTVL.

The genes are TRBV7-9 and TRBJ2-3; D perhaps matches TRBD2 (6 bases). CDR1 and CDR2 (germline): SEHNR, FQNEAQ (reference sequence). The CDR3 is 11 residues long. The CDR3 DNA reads TGTGCGGTGGAGGGTACAGATACGCAGTATTTT. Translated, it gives CAVEGTDTQYF.

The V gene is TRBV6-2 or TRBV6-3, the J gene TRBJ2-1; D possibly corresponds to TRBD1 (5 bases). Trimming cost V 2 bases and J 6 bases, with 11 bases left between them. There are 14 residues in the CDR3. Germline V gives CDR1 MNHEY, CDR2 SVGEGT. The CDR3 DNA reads TGTGCCAGCAGTTACGTGGACATTGTCAATGAGCAGTTCTTC. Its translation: CASSYVDIVNEQFF.

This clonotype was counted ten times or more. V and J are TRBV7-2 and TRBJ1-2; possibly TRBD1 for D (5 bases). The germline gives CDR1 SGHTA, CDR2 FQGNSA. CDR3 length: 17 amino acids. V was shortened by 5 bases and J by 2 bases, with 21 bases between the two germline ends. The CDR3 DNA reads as TGTGCCAGCAGCCCAATGATTCATACGAGGACAAACTATGGCTACACCTTC. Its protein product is CASSPMIHTRTNYGYTF.

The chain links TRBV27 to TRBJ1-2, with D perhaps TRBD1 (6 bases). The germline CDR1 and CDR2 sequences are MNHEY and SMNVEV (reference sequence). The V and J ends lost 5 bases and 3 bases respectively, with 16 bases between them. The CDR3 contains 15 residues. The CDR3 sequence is CASSPEGGEDYGYTF. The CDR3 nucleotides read TGTGCCAGCAGTCCCGAGGGGGGTGAAGACTATGGCTACACCTTC.

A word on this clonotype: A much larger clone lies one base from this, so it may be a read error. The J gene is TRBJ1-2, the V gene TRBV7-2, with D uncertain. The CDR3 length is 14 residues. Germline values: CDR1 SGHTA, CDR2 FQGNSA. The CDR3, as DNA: TGTGCCAGCAGCTTATCGGCAGCGCACTATGGCCACACCTTC. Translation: CASSLSAAHYGHTF. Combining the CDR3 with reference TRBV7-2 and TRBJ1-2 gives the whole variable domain GAGVSQSPSNKVTEKGKDVELRCDPISGHTALYWYRQSLGQGLEFLIYFQGNSAPDKSGLPSDRFSAERTGGSVSTLTIQRTQQEDSAVYLCASSLSAAHYGHTFGSGTRLTVV.

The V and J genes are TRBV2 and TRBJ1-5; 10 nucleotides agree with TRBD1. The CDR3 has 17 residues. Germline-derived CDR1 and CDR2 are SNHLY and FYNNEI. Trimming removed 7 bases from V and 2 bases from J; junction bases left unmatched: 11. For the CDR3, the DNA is TGTGCCAGCACCCGCTCGGGGACAGGGGTTGGCAATCAGCCCCAGCATTTT. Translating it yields CASTRSGTGVGNQPQHF.

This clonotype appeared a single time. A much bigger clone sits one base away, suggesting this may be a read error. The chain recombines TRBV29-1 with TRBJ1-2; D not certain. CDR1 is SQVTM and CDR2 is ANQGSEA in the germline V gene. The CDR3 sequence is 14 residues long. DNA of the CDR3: TGCAGCGTCATCCGGTCCTTAACTAACAATGGCTACACCTTC. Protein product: CSVIRSLTNNGYTF.

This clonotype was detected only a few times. The CDR3 sequence is CASSLAGIPDTQYF. CDR3 nucleotide sequence: TGTGCCAGCAGCTTAGCGGGCATACCAGATACGCAGTATTTT. The chain joins TRBV7-6 to TRBJ2-3; D is unclear. This CDR3 has 14 amino acids. In germline, CDR1 is SGHVS, CDR2 FNYEAQ. V dropped 0 bases and J dropped 4 bases, with 8 bases sitting between them.

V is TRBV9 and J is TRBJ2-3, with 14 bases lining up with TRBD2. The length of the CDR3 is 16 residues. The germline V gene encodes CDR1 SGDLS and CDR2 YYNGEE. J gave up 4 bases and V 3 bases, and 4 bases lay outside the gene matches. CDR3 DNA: TGTGCCAGCAGCGCAGGGACTAGCGGGGGCGCAGATACGCAGTATTTT. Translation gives CASSAGTSGGADTQYF.

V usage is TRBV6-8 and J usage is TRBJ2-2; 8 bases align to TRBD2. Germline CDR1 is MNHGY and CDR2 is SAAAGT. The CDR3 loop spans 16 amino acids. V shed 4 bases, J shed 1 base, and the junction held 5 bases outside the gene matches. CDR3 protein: CASSSRGGRNTGELFF. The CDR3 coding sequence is TGTGCCAGCAGTTCCCGGGGGGGGAGGAACACCGGGGAGCTGTTTTTT.

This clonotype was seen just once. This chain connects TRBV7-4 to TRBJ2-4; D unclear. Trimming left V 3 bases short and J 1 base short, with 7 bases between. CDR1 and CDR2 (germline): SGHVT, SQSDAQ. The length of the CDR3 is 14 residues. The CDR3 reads CASSLSPAKNIQYF. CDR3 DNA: TGTGCCAGCAGCTTGTCACCGGCCAAAAACATTCAGTACTTC.

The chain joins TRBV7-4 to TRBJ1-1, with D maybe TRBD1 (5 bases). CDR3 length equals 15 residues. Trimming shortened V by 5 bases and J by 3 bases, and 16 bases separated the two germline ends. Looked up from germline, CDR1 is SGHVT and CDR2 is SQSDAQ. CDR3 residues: CASSPRARGYTEAFF. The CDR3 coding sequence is TGTGCCAGCAGCCCCAGAGCTCGGGGCTACACTGAAGCTTTCTTT.

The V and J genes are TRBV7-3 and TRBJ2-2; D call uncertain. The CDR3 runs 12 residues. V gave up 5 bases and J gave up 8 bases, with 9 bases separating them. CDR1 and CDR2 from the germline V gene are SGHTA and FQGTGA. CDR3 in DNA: TGTGCCAGCAGCCAACCCTTGGGGGAGCTGTTTTTT. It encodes CASSQPLGELFF.

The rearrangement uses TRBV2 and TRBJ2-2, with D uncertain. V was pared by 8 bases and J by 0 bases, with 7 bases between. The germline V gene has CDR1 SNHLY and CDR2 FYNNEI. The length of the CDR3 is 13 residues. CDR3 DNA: TGTGCCAGCCTCTCTTCGAACACCGGGGAGCTGTTTTTT. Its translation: CASLSSNTGELFF.

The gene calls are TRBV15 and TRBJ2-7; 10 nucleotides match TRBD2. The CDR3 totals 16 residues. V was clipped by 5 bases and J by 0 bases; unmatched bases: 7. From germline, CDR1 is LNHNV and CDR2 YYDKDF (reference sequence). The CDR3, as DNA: TGTGCCACCAGCGTAACTAGCGGGGAGAGCTCCTACGAGCAGTACTTC. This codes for CATSVTSGESSYEQYF.

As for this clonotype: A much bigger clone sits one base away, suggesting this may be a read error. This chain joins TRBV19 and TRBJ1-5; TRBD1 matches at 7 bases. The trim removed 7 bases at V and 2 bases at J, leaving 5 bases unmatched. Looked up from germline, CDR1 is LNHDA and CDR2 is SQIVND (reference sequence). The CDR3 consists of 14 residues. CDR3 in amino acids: CASIFTGGNQPQHF. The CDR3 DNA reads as TGTGCCAGTATTTTTACAGGGGGCAATCAGCCCCAGCATTTT.